This T cell receptor beta chain was documented in a study of metastatic and nonmetastatic thyroid tumors. TCRdb reanalyzed the PCR reads via MiXCR. The table includes 25,000 to 40,000 clones, roughly 20% detected once. This CDR3 has 15 residues. Trimming removed 4 bases at V and 2 bases at J, with 14 bases between. Germline CDR1 reads SGHDT; CDR2 reads YYEEEE. Each patient came to thyroid surgery without any prior treatment (of any kind). Sequencing was performed on blood. This TCR came from a female donor with papillary thyroid cancer or a benign thyroid nodule (not recorded which). Some clones in this sample may be carry-over from other donors' samples. The chain has TRBV5-6 and TRBJ2-3, with D possibly being TRBD2 (6 bases). CDR3: CASSPEEGYTDTQYF. The CDR3 nucleotides are TGTGCCAGCAGCCCCGAGGAGGGTTACACAGATACGCAGTATTTT.